This T cell receptor (beta chain) is from a study of T cell responses to AZD1222 COVID-19 vaccine. Study conclusions and caveats: Compared with day 0, the breadth and depth of the Spike-specific TCR repertoire rose significantly after two doses of AZD1222. Donors skewed white British and female; clonal diversity was possibly underestimated.

Germline V CDR1 and CDR2: GTSNPN, SVGIG (reference sequence). The CDR3 runs to 14 residues. With V trimmed by 3 bases and J by 2 bases, 6 bases remained unmatched. Assay used: immunoSEQ multiplex PCR; TCRdb lists only in-frame clones, some missing. The repertoire includes around 90,000 clones, roughly 90% of them detected once, and about an eighth sits in the top ten. As for this clone: What it recognizes is unknown.

This sequence originates from an adult in good health. The sample was peripheral blood, taken on day 0 of AZD1222 vaccination. The chain has TRBV30 and TRBJ2-7, with TRBD1 matching 8 bases. The CDR3 protein is CAWRPDRAPYEQYF. The CDR3 bases are TGTGCCTGGAGGCCGGACAGGGCCCCCTACGAGCAGTACTTC.